The 27 T cell receptor beta chains below were found in one sample sequenced in a study of T cell responses to AZD1222 COVID-19 vaccine. TCRdb keeps only in-frame clones here, not all; method: immunoSEQ multiplex PCR. The table shows roughly 130,000 clones, with about nine tenths occurring only once. The material was peripheral blood, obtained on day 0 of AZD1222 vaccination. Receptors originate from an adult in good health.

This sequence joins TRBV3-1 (or the pseudogene TRBV3-2) and TRBJ1-2, with D unclear. The CDR3 extends over 14 amino acids. Per germline, CDR1 LGHDT and CDR2 YNNKEL (reference sequence). V was pared by 0 bases and J by 1 base, with 6 bases between. DNA for the CDR3: TGTGCCAGCAGCCAAGATAGACATAACTATGGCTACACCTTC. Residues: CASSQDRHNYGYTF.

The genes are TRBV6-5 and TRBJ2-1; TRBD2 agrees at 9 bases. The length of the CDR3 is 16 residues. Per the germline V gene, CDR1 is MNHEY and CDR2 is SVGAGI. V lost 0 bases, J lost 4 bases, and 4 bases stayed unmatched. This CDR3 reads CASSYSISGGYNEQFF. The CDR3 DNA reads as TGTGCCAGCAGTTACTCGATTAGCGGGGGATACAATGAGCAGTTCTTC.

With regard to this clone: Other DNA sequences within the sample encode an identical CDR3. The chain links TRBV9 to TRBJ2-1; the match to TRBD1 covers 7 bases. J lost 1 base, V lost 0 bases, and 1 base had no gene match. CDR3 length: 15 amino acids. Germline V gene lookup returns CDR1 SGDLS and CDR2 YYNGEE. The CDR3 loop is CASSVGQGSYNEQFF. In DNA, the CDR3 is TGTGCCAGCAGCGTAGGACAGGGTTCCTACAATGAGCAGTTCTTC.

The V gene is TRBV21-1, the J gene TRBJ1-1; the DNA was not used to check the table's D call, TRBD1. TRBV21-1 is labeled a pseudogene. CDR3 size: 17 residues. The CDR3 region has the DNA TGTGCCAGCAGCAAAGAGAGCAGGCAGGCCACAGGGACTGAAGCTTTCTTT. Protein product: CASSKESRQATGTEAFF.

The rearrangement links TRBV30 to TRBJ2-7; D is unclear. Per germline, CDR1 GTSNPN and CDR2 SVGIG (reference sequence). The CDR3 runs to 11 residues. V lost 0 bases and J 6 bases, leaving 6 bases between the germline ends. Here the CDR3 reads CAWSVRTEQYF. DNA for the CDR3: TGTGCCTGGAGTGTCCGTACCGAGCAGTACTTC.

V and J are TRBV6-5 and TRBJ1-4; 9 bases match TRBD1. From germline, CDR1 is MNHEY and CDR2 SVGAGI. The V gene end was trimmed by 7 bases and the J gene end by 6 bases; junction bases not matched to a gene: 3. The CDR3 contains 13 residues. The CDR3 spells CASKTGGDEKLFF. CDR3 DNA: TGTGCCAGCAAGACAGGGGGGGATGAAAAACTGTTTTTT.

V and J are TRBV28 and TRBJ1-1; D not resolved. This CDR3 spans 14 amino acids. CDR1 is MDHEN, CDR2 SYDVKM, per germline. V was pared by 2 bases and J by 2 bases, with 9 bases between. CDR3 in amino acids: CASSLERGNTEAFF. The CDR3 nucleotides are TGTGCCAGCAGTTTAGAGCGGGGAAACACTGAAGCTTTCTTT.

J is TRBJ2-2 and V is TRBV11-1; D gene unclear. This CDR3 region has 15 residues. Per germline, CDR1 SGHAT and CDR2 FQDESV (reference sequence). V lost 1 base and J lost 5, with 11 bases in between. For the CDR3, the DNA is TGTGCCAGCAGCTTAGTGAGCTCTCGGACCGGGGAGCTGTTTTTT. Encoded protein: CASSLVSSRTGELFF. The variable domain in full, completed from reference TRBV11-1 and TRBJ2-2, reads EAEVAQSPRYKITEKSQAVAFWCDPISGHATLYWYRQILGQGPELLVQFQDESVVDDSQLPKDRFSAERLKGVDSTLKIQPAELGDSAMYLCASSLVSSRTGELFFGEGSRLTVL.

The chain is built from TRBV28 and TRBJ2-5, with 12 positions matching TRBD2. Germline CDR1 MDHEN, CDR2 SYDVKM. Trimming took 5 bases from V and 5 from J; bases not matched to a gene: 6. This CDR3 comprises 15 residues. The CDR3 protein is CASSTSGGRGETQYF. The CDR3 DNA sequence: TGTGCCAGCAGTACTAGCGGGGGGCGTGGGGAGACCCAGTACTTC. The whole variable domain, filled in from reference TRBV28 and TRBJ2-5, reads DVKVTQSSRYLVKRTGEKVFLECVQDMDHENMFWYRQDPGLGLRLIYFSYDVKMKEKGDIPEGYSVSREKKERFSLILESASTNQTSMYLCASSTSGGRGETQYFGPGTRLLVL.

This clone was picked up a small number of times. Other DNA sequences within the sample encode an identical CDR3. J is TRBJ2-5 and V is TRBV12-3 or TRBV12-4; D not resolved. V was shortened by 1 base and J by 5 bases, with 2 bases between the two germline ends. The CDR3 runs to 11 residues. The CDR3 sequence is CASSLGETQYF. For the CDR3, the DNA is TGTGCCAGCAGTTTAGGGGAGACCCAGTACTTC.

The J gene is TRBJ2-1, the V gene TRBV7-3; D is unclear. The CDR3 runs 16 residues. Germline V gene lookup returns CDR1 SGHTA and CDR2 FQGTGA. The V gene lost 1 base and the J gene lost 2 bases, with 12 bases spanning the gap. The DNA for the CDR3 is TGTGCCAGCAGCTTAAGGGCTGGGATCACCTACAATGAGCAGTTCTTC. This gives the protein CASSLRAGITYNEQFF.

The rearrangement links TRBV28 to TRBJ1-2, with 7 bases matching TRBD1. V was pared by 6 bases and J by 4 bases, with 5 bases of the junction left unmatched. The germline V gene encodes CDR1 MDHEN and CDR2 SYDVKM. The CDR3 loop spans 13 amino acids. The DNA of the CDR3 is TGTGCCAGCAGCGACAGGGTGATCTATGGCTACACCTTC. It encodes CASSDRVIYGYTF.

The CDR3 sequence is CASSLADPESGNTIYF. The CDR3 DNA follows: TGTGCCAGCAGCTTAGCGGACCCGGAATCTGGAAACACCATATATTTT. The chain carries TRBV7-2 and TRBJ1-3; D ambiguous. The CDR3 is 16 residues long. The V and J ends lost 0 bases and 1 base respectively, with 10 bases between them. Germline loops: CDR1 SGHTA, CDR2 FQGNSA.

The V gene is TRBV7-2, the J gene TRBJ1-6; TRBD1 aligns across 8 bases. Germline V CDR1 and CDR2: SGHTA, FQGNSA. The CDR3 consists of 15 residues. With V trimmed by 4 bases and J by 15 bases, 14 bases remained unmatched. The CDR3 loop is CASSYRQGPYSLLHF. In nucleotides, the CDR3 is TGTGCCAGCAGCTACCGACAGGGGCCTTACTCGCTCCTCCACTTT. The full variable domain, its missing parts supplied by reference TRBV7-2 and TRBJ1-6, is GAGVSQSPSNKVTEKGKDVELRCDPISGHTALYWYRQSLGQGLEFLIYFQGNSAPDKSGLPSDRFSAERTGGSVSTLTIQRTQQEDSAVYLCASSYRQGPYSLLHFGNGTRLTVT.

The chain combines TRBV28 with TRBJ1-5; D is undetermined. This CDR3 has 16 amino acids. CDR1 MDHEN and CDR2 SYDVKM come from the germline V gene. Trimming removed 6 bases from V and 2 bases from J, with 17 bases in between. The CDR3 loop is CASSYIRSGGNQPQHF. Here the CDR3 DNA reads TGTGCCAGCAGCTACATAAGGTCGGGCGGCAATCAGCCCCAGCATTTT.

The sample holds one count of this clone. The rearrangement joins TRBV6-1 to TRBJ1-6; no clear D gene. CDR1 and CDR2 (germline): MNHNS, SASEGT. CDR3 length: 16 amino acids. Trimming took 2 bases from V and 6 from J, leaving 14 bases between them. The CDR3 here is CASSEIQHWGNSPLHF. In DNA, the CDR3 is TGTGCCAGCAGTGAAATTCAGCACTGGGGTAATTCACCCCTCCACTTT.

The chain is built from TRBV5-5 and TRBJ2-3; 10 bases agree with TRBD2. The germline V gene has CDR1 SGHKS and CDR2 YYEKEE (reference sequence). Trimming at V came to 0 bases and at J to 5 bases, leaving 3 bases not matched to a gene. This CDR3 has 15 amino acids. CDR3 in DNA: TGTGCCAGCAGCTTGGTGAGCGGGGGGGTAGATACGCAGTATTTT. It specifies CASSLVSGGVDTQYF. Full variable domain (missing parts from reference TRBV5-5 and TRBJ2-3): DAGVTQSPTHLIKTRGQQVTLRCSPISGHKSVSWYQQVLGQGPQFIFQYYEKEERGRGNFPDRFSARQFPNYSSELNVNALLLGDSALYLCASSLVSGGVDTQYFGPGTRLTVL.

In this sample, this clone turned up a few times. The chain employs TRBV21-1 and TRBJ1-5; the table's D call, TRBD1, was not checked against the DNA. TRBV21-1 is tagged as a pseudogene. This CDR3 has 19 residues. The CDR3 DNA reads TGTGCCAGCAGCAAAAGGAGAGGGATAGGGGGCTGTGAGGGACAGCCCCAGCATTTT. Its translation is CASSKRRGIGGCEGQPQHF.

This chain uses TRBV4-1 with TRBJ2-2; unclear D gene. The CDR3 covers 17 residues. Looked up from germline, CDR1 is MGHRA and CDR2 is YSYEKL. V gave up 1 base and J gave up 5 bases, with 17 bases separating them. The CDR3 region has the DNA TGCGCCAGCAGCCAAGGGATCAGAAGTGCCGGGACCGGGGAGCTGTTTTTT. Its translation is CASSQGIRSAGTGELFF.

V and J are TRBV5-5 and TRBJ1-1; no definite D call. V lost 4 bases to trimming and J lost 1 base, with 14 bases between them. The CDR3 runs to 15 residues. Germline-derived CDR1 and CDR2 are SGHKS and YYEKEE (reference sequence). The CDR3 region is CASSRKWAKNTEAFF. As DNA, the CDR3 is TGTGCCAGCAGCCGAAAGTGGGCCAAGAACACTGAAGCTTTCTTT.

V usage is TRBV24-1 and J usage is TRBJ1-2; 10 bases are a match to TRBD1. V was pared by 2 bases and J by 6 bases, with 2 bases of the junction left unmatched. CDR3 size: 14 residues. The germline gives CDR1 KGHDR, CDR2 SFDVKD. CDR3 residues: CATSDSGTGDGYTF. DNA of the CDR3: TGTGCCACCAGTGATTCCGGGACAGGGGATGGCTACACCTTC.

V gene TRBV7-2 combines with J gene TRBJ2-3, with 8 positions matching TRBD2. CDR3 length: 14 residues. After removal of 5 bases from V and 1 base from J, the junction contained 2 bases not matched to a gene. CDR1 and CDR2 from the germline V gene are SGHTA and FQGNSA. The CDR3 DNA is TGTGCCAGCAGCCTTAGCGGGGGCACAGATACGCAGTATTTT. This translates into CASSLSGGTDTQYF.

V is TRBV5-1 and J is TRBJ2-2, with D possibly being TRBD2 (5 bases). Trimming removed 4 bases at V and 4 bases at J, with 11 bases between. Germline-derived CDR1 and CDR2 are SGHRS and YFSETQ. The CDR3 spans 14 residues. This CDR3 is CASSLDSTTGELFF. The DNA of the CDR3 is TGCGCCAGCAGCCTGGACTCTACCACCGGGGAGCTGTTTTTT. Together with reference TRBV5-1 and TRBJ2-2, the CDR3 gives the full variable domain: KAGVTQTPRYLIKTRGQQVTLSCSPISGHRSVSWYQQTPGQGLQFLFEYFSETQRNKGNFPGRFSGRQFSNSRSEMNVSTLELGDSALYLCASSLDSTTGELFFGEGSRLTVL.

The V gene is TRBV6-5, the J gene TRBJ1-2, with a possible D match to TRBD1 (6 bases). The CDR3 sequence is 13 residues long. The germline V gene encodes CDR1 MNHEY and CDR2 SVGAGI. V gave up 6 bases and J gave up 7 bases, with 15 bases separating them. In DNA, the CDR3 is TGTGCCAGCAGGCCCGGGGGCGACCGTGGCTACACCTTC. Translation: CASRPGGDRGYTF.

Here the CDR3 DNA reads TGTGCCAGCAGCGCTCGGTCACAGCCCAATTCACCCCTCCACTTT. It is translated as CASSARSQPNSPLHF. The rearrangement links TRBV11-1 to TRBJ1-6; D gene ambiguous. V lost 5 bases to trimming and J lost 7 bases, with 15 bases between them. The CDR3 is 15 residues long. From germline, CDR1 is SGHAT and CDR2 FQDESV (reference sequence).

V is TRBV27 and J is TRBJ2-3, with 9 positions matching TRBD2. Germline V gene sequence: CDR1 MNHEY, CDR2 SMNVEV (reference sequence). The CDR3 has 15 amino acids. With V trimmed by 8 bases and J by 8 bases, 14 bases remained unmatched. CDR3 loop: CASVRGASGAGTQYF. CDR3 sequence (DNA): TGTGCCAGCGTGAGGGGGGCTAGCGGGGCTGGTACGCAGTATTTT.

V gene TRBV4-1 combines with J gene TRBJ2-7; D possibly corresponds to TRBD1 (5 bases). V was cut by 6 bases and J by 5 bases, with 17 bases left in between. This CDR3 spans 14 amino acids. Germline V gene data show CDR1 as MGHRA and CDR2 as YSYEKL. The CDR3, as DNA: TGCGCCAGCAGAAGCAGGGTAGACCCCGACGAGCAGTACTTC. It encodes CASRSRVDPDEQYF.